The 15 T cell receptor beta chains in this list originate from one sample, sequenced in a study of T cell repertoires in cytomegalovirus infection (dated by TCRdb to between 2018 and 2021). The antigens these receptors bind are not known. Sample treatment or condition, as interpreted from the label and publication: in vitro stimulation with specific CMV peptide epitopes to enrich CMV-specific T cells. Sequencer: Illumina HiSeq 1500. In-frame beta chains were kept once TCRdb had trimmed the public reads at Q25 with fastp and called clones with MiXCR. Identical CDR3 protein sequences are pooled into one entry, listed with their most common genes and DNA. This sample lists about 110,000 distinct CDR3 sequences; 30% to 35% were detected once. More than 35% of the sample lies in the top ten. The starting material was CD8+ T cells from cultured PBMCs, obtained from culture after CMV antigen stimulation. These receptor sequences come from a human donor in good health (CMV status not recorded). Some clones in this sample may be carry-over from other donors' samples.

The V call is TRBV5-1, the J call TRBJ2-6; D uncertain. CDR1 and CDR2 (germline): SGHRS, YFSETQ. V was clipped by 3 bases and J by 1 base, with 17 bases between them. The CDR3 length is 18 residues. Written as DNA, the CDR3 is TGCGCCAGCAGCTCTGAGGCCCCGAGCAGGTCTGGGGCCAACGTCCTGACTTTC. Translation gives CASSSEAPSRSGANVLTF. Together with reference TRBV5-1 and TRBJ2-6, the CDR3 gives the full variable domain: KAGVTQTPRYLIKTRGQQVTLSCSPISGHRSVSWYQQTPGQGLQFLFEYFSETQRNKGNFPGRFSGRQFSNSRSEMNVSTLELGDSALYLCASSSEAPSRSGANVLTFGAGSRLTVL.

This clonotype was picked up a small number of times. This chain joins TRBV14 and TRBJ1-1; D remains unclear. The V end was cut by 3 bases, the J end by 0 bases, with 5 bases between. Per germline, CDR1 SGHDN and CDR2 FVKESK. The CDR3 is 13 amino acids. CDR3 in amino acids: CASSHRVNTEAFF. The CDR3 DNA sequence: TGTGCCAGCAGCCACCGGGTGAACACTGAAGCTTTCTTT. Drawing the rest from reference TRBV14 and TRBJ1-1, the complete variable domain is EAGVTQFPSHSVIEKGQTVTLRCDPISGHDNLYWYRRVMGKEIKFLLHFVKESKQDESGMPNNRFLAERTGGTYSTLKVQPAELEDSGVYFCASSHRVNTEAFFGQGTRLTVV.

The sample holds a few counts of this clonotype. The CDR3 loop reads CASSSPGQGSSNEQFF. CDR3 in DNA: TGTGCCAGCAGCTCACCGGGACAGGGAAGCTCTAATGAGCAGTTCTTC. This sequence joins TRBV13 and TRBJ2-1, with TRBD1 matching over 9 bases. This CDR3 is 16 amino acids long. The V segment lost 4 bases and the J segment 7 bases; nucleotides outside the gene matches: 11. Germline loops: CDR1 PRHDT, CDR2 FYEKMQ (reference sequence).

V is TRBV14 and J is TRBJ2-7, with 10 bases fitting TRBD1. V shed 1 base, J shed 5 bases, and the junction held 5 bases outside the gene matches. Germline loops: CDR1 SGHDN, CDR2 FVKESK. The CDR3 consists of 15 residues. The CDR3 bases are TGTGCCAGCAGCCAAGGGGCGGGGACAGGGGACGAGCAGTACTTC. Translating gives CASSQGAGTGDEQYF.

The table lists this clonotype with many counts. The V gene is TRBV7-6, the J gene TRBJ2-7; perhaps D is TRBD1 or TRBD2 (5 bases each). CDR1 SGHVS and CDR2 FNYEAQ come from the germline V gene. V lost 2 bases and J 1 base, leaving 12 bases between the germline ends. The CDR3 sequence is 15 residues long. CDR3 sequence (DNA): TGTGCCAGCAGCTTATTCCAGGGACGATCCTACGAGCAGTACTTC. This gives the protein CASSLFQGRSYEQYF.

This clonotype was detected many times. The gene calls are TRBV19 and TRBJ2-3; D might be TRBD2 (6 bases). The germline gives CDR1 LNHDA, CDR2 SQIVND (reference sequence). With 1 base removed from V and 2 bases from J, the gap between germline ends came to 16 bases. The CDR3 contains 17 residues. CDR3 DNA sequence: TGTGCCAGTAGTATAGTTTCTAGCGCCGCTCCCACAGATACGCAGTATTTT. It is translated as CASSIVSSAAPTDTQYF.

This clonotype has more than one count but fewer than ten. The chain has TRBV11-2 and TRBJ2-1; TRBD1 is a possible D gene (5 bases). V gave up 5 bases and J gave up 4 bases, with 15 bases separating them. Germline CDR1 and CDR2: SGHAT and FQNNGV. There are 15 residues in the CDR3. The DNA for the CDR3 is TGTGCCAGCAGCCCGACAGTACTCCAATACAATGAGCAGTTCTTC. Encoded protein: CASSPTVLQYNEQFF.

Points on this clonotype: Because the CDR3 is missing its conserved closing phenylalanine or tryptophan, this is likely a read error. V and J are TRBV9 and TRBJ1-1; D may be TRBD1 (5 bases). The CDR3 covers 15 residues. V lost 3 bases and J 0 bases, leaving 12 bases between the germline ends. In germline, CDR1 is SGDLS, CDR2 YYNGEE. The CDR3 region has the DNA TGTGCCAGCAGCGCGCGACAGCATTTGAACACTGAAGCTTTCCTT. Translating gives CASSARQHLNTEAFL.

The chain carries TRBV12-3 or TRBV12-4 and TRBJ1-5; D is perhaps TRBD1 (6 bases). There are 16 residues in the CDR3. V shed 5 bases and J shed 0 bases, with 14 bases lying between them. The CDR3 is CASSPGQPYSNQPQHF. Written as DNA, the CDR3 is TGTGCCAGCAGTCCAGGACAGCCTTATAGCAATCAGCCCCAGCATTTT.

The chain couples TRBV5-1 to TRBJ1-1; D call uncertain. The germline V and J ends were trimmed by 4 bases and 1 base, with 11 bases remaining between them. Germline lookup yields CDR1 SGHRS and CDR2 YFSETQ. The CDR3 is 14 residues long. The CDR3 sequence: CASSLAHPNTEAFF. CDR3 DNA: TGCGCCAGCAGCCTTGCTCATCCGAACACTGAAGCTTTCTTT. Looking up the rest from reference TRBV5-1 and TRBJ1-1 gives the full variable domain: KAGVTQTPRYLIKTRGQQVTLSCSPISGHRSVSWYQQTPGQGLQFLFEYFSETQRNKGNFPGRFSGRQFSNSRSEMNVSTLELGDSALYLCASSLAHPNTEAFFGQGTRLTVV.

This clonotype was seen a handful of times. V usage is TRBV3-1 and J usage is TRBJ2-3; 7 nucleotides line up with TRBD1. The junction had 8 bases not matched to a gene; V was cut back by 3 bases and J by 2 bases. CDR1 LGHDT and CDR2 YNNKEL come from the germline V gene (reference sequence). The CDR3 consists of 16 residues. CDR3 sequence: CASSQGDSEYTDTQYF. The CDR3 region has the DNA TGTGCCAGCAGCCAGGGGGACAGCGAATACACAGATACGCAGTATTTT.

CDR3 protein: CASSLISTYEQYF. CDR3 bases: TGCGCCAGCAGCTTGATCAGCACCTACGAGCAGTACTTC. V usage is TRBV5-1 and J usage is TRBJ2-7; D remains ambiguous. The CDR3 length is 13 residues. Trimming removed 1 base from V and 2 bases from J, with 7 bases in between. Germline values: CDR1 SGHRS, CDR2 YFSETQ.

The chain joins TRBV19 to TRBJ2-3, with 8 bases identical to TRBD1. Trimming removed 3 bases from V and 4 bases from J; junction bases left unmatched: 6. CDR3 length: 15 residues. Per germline, CDR1 LNHDA and CDR2 SQIVND (reference sequence). CDR3 nucleotides: TGTGCCAGTAGTATCCCGAACAGGGGGGCAGATACGCAGTATTTT. It translates to CASSIPNRGADTQYF.

The table lists this clonotype with a few counts. The J gene is TRBJ1-2, the V gene TRBV9, with 7 bases fitting TRBD1. In germline, CDR1 is SGDLS, CDR2 YYNGEE. J gave up 2 bases and V 4 bases, and 8 bases lay outside the gene matches. There are 15 residues in the CDR3. CDR3 coding DNA: TGTGCCAGCAGCCCAAGACAGGGAGGAAACTATGGCTACACCTTC. It is translated as CASSPRQGGNYGYTF.

This clonotype was observed a few times. V is TRBV4-1 and J is TRBJ1-2; D perhaps matches TRBD1 (5 bases). Trimming left V 0 bases short and J 7 bases short, with 15 bases between. The CDR3 covers 15 residues. The germline CDR1 and CDR2 sequences are MGHRA and YSYEKL. The CDR3 loop is CASSQEGEQERGYTF. The DNA for the CDR3 is TGCGCCAGCAGCCAAGAAGGAGAACAGGAACGTGGCTACACCTTC.